One and the same sample provided the 3 T cell receptor beta chains below, sequenced in a study of T cell repertoires in cytomegalovirus infection. No cognate antigen is known for these TCRs. TCRdb re-called the reads with MiXCR, one entry per CDR3 protein. The sample carries fewer than 1,000,000 distinct CDR3 sequences, more than 25% recorded once. Specimen: cultured CD8+ T cells from PBMCs, collected from culture after CMV antigen stimulation. The source is a human donor in good health (CMV status not recorded). Some clones in this sample may be carry-over from other donors' samples.

V is TRBV19 and J is TRBJ2-2, with D perhaps matching TRBD2 (6 bases). Trimming pared 11 bases from V and 1 base from J, leaving 17 bases between. The CDR3 length is 15 residues. Per the germline V gene, CDR1 is LNHDA and CDR2 is SQIVND (reference sequence). The CDR3 loop reads CASSAGNLNTGELFF. As DNA, the CDR3 is TGTGCCTCTAGTGCGGGAAATCTGAACACCGGGGAGCTGTTTTTT. The full variable domain, with the rest looked up from reference TRBV19 and TRBJ2-2, is DGGITQSPKYLFRKEGQNVTLSCEQNLNHDAMYWYRQDPGQGLRLIYYSQIVNDFQKGDIAEGYSVSREKKESFPLTVTSAQKNPTAFYLCASSAGNLNTGELFFGEGSRLTVL.

The chain carries TRBV4-1 and TRBJ1-1; no clear D. The V and J ends lost 0 bases and 5 bases respectively, with 13 bases between them. Germline lookup yields CDR1 MGHRA and CDR2 YSYEKL. This CDR3 is built from 15 residues. In DNA form, the CDR3 reads TGCGCCAGCAGCCAAGAAGAACGAGGAGGTACTGAAGCTTTCTTT. The encoded protein is CASSQEERGGTEAFF.

This CDR3 reads CSARDLSDSNYGYTF. The CDR3 DNA reads TGCAGTGCTAGAGATCTATCCGACAGTAACTATGGCTACACCTTC. The rearrangement links TRBV20-1 to TRBJ1-2, with a possible D match to TRBD1 (5 bases). The CDR3 is 15 amino acids. Trimming cost V 0 bases and J 1 base, with 12 bases left between them. The V gene's germline CDR1 is DFQATT and CDR2 SNEGSKA (reference sequence).